This entry lists 9 T cell receptor beta chains sequenced from one sample in a study of human T cells and chemical hapten exposure. TCRdb reanalysed the RACE reads using MiXCR and keeps one entry per CDR3 protein. The repertoire holds about 73,000 distinct CDR3 sequences, with 7.5% to 9.5% as singletons. As to time point: patch test 2, 6 weeks after DPC sensitization. Treatment: therapeutic diphenylcyclopropenone sensitization with weekly scalp DPC. Sequenced material: whole blood, taken in connection with sensitization to the hapten diphenylcyclopropenone (DPC). The receptor set was obtained from a woman in her forties or fifties with alopecia areata. Some clones in this sample may be carry-over from other donors' samples.

This clonotype was seen repeatedly, ten times or more. This chain connects TRBV21-1 to TRBJ1-2. TRBV21-1 is deemed a pseudogene. This CDR3 region has 12 residues. CDR3 loop: CAGQGANYGYTF. In DNA, the CDR3 is TGTGCCGGTCAAGGAGCTAACTATGGCTACACCTTC.

The chain uses TRBV28 and TRBJ2-7; 7 bases are shared with TRBD1. CDR3 length: 17 residues. In germline, CDR1 is MDHEN, CDR2 SYDVKM. V trimming: 5 bases; J trimming: 3 bases; junction bases outside the gene matches: 16. CDR3 sequence: CASSPLGDSGVLYEQYF. As DNA, the CDR3 is TGTGCCAGCAGTCCCTTGGGGGACAGTGGGGTCCTCTACGAGCAGTACTTC.

This clonotype appeared many times. The chain links TRBV29-1 to TRBJ1-1; D not resolved. The ends were cut back, 1 base at V and 8 bases at J, with 14 bases in the middle. The CDR3 is 13 amino acids. Germline CDR1 is SQVTM and CDR2 is ANQGSEA. DNA of the CDR3: TGCAGCGTTGAAGCCCTAGGTCTCGGCGAAGCTTTCTTT. Amino acid sequence: CSVEALGLGEAFF. Complete variable domain (other parts from reference TRBV29-1 and TRBJ1-1): SAVISQKPSRDICQRGTSLTIQCQVDSQVTMMFWYRQQPGQSLTLIATANQGSEATYESGFVIDKFPISRPNLTFSTLTVSNMSPEDSSIYLCSVEALGLGEAFFGQGTRLTVV.

This clonotype occurred many times. The DNA of the CDR3 is TGCAGTGCACCGACAGGGGTGGGTAAGCCCCAGCATTTT. This translates into CSAPTGVGKPQHF. The chain has TRBV20-1 and TRBJ1-5; 8 nucleotides match TRBD1. Germline lookup yields CDR1 DFQATT and CDR2 SNEGSKA (reference sequence). The J segment lost 8 bases and the V segment lost 6 bases, leaving 9 bases of the junction unmatched. This CDR3 is built from 13 residues.

The chain links TRBV5-1 to TRBJ2-6; perhaps TRBD1 as D (5 bases). Germline V gives CDR1 SGHRS, CDR2 YFSETQ. The CDR3 length is 16 residues. Trimming cost V 5 bases and J 4 bases, with 16 bases left between them. For the CDR3, the DNA is TGCGCCAGCAGATCTGGGGCCGGGCGCGGGGCCAACGTCCTGACTTTC. Translation gives CASRSGAGRGANVLTF.

This chain uses TRBV5-1 with TRBJ2-5; no reliable D call. The length of the CDR3 is 14 residues. The germline V gene has CDR1 SGHRS and CDR2 YFSETQ. The V gene lost 3 bases and the J gene lost 5 bases, with 14 bases spanning the gap. CDR3 nucleotides: TGCGCCAGCAGCTCTCAGGTTGCTGCGGAGACCCAGTACTTC. Its protein is CASSSQVAAETQYF.

This clonotype has just a few counts. The chain is built from TRBV18 and TRBJ1-1; D uncertain. This CDR3 has 14 residues. The V gene lost 3 bases and the J gene lost 4 bases, with 12 bases spanning the gap. Per germline, CDR1 KGHSH and CDR2 LQKENI. The CDR3 DNA sequence: TGTGCCAGCTCACCTACCCAAAGCAGCACTGAAGCTTTCTTT. It encodes CASSPTQSSTEAFF.

The chain uses TRBV9 and TRBJ2-3; D possibly corresponds to TRBD2 (5 bases). V lost 3 bases and J 7 bases, leaving 12 bases between the germline ends. CDR3 length equals 13 residues. Germline CDR1 and CDR2: SGDLS and YYNGEE. The CDR3 coding sequence is TGTGCCAGCAGCGAGAGTAGCGTTTATACGCAGTATTTT. Its translation is CASSESSVYTQYF.

DNA of the CDR3: TGTGCCGTACAGGGGCTTAGGTCCTACGAGCAGTACTTC. Protein: CAVQGLRSYEQYF. The chain uses TRBV6-5 and TRBJ2-7, with 7 bases that match TRBD1. CDR3 size: 13 residues. CDR1 is MNHEY, CDR2 SVGAGI, per germline. The V gene end was trimmed by 11 bases and the J gene end by 1 base; junction bases not matched to a gene: 8.